Below are 5 T cell receptor beta chains sequenced from a single sample in a study of blood T cell repertoires in COVID-19. The table came from immunoSEQ multiplex PCR; TCRdb's copy has only in-frame clones and leaves some out. The sample consists of around 280,000 clones, under 90% of them appearing once. The sequenced sample was peripheral blood. These receptors were obtained from a woman aged 25 to 39 with COVID-19, enrolled during active disease.

The chain uses TRBV2 and TRBJ1-5; 10 nucleotides align to TRBD1. V trimming: 6 bases; J trimming: 0 bases; junction bases outside the gene matches: 2. The CDR3 sequence is 15 residues long. Germline CDR1 is SNHLY and CDR2 is FYNNEI. The CDR3 coding sequence is TGTGCCAGCAGACGACAGGGGGCTAGCAATCAGCCCCAGCATTTT. Translated, it gives CASRRQGASNQPQHF.

V usage is TRBV15 and J usage is TRBJ1-1; 9 bases are shared with TRBD1. With V trimmed by 1 base and J by 1 base, 16 bases remained unmatched. The CDR3 contains 20 residues. Germline V gives CDR1 LNHNV, CDR2 YYDKDF (reference sequence). This chain's CDR3 is CATSRVRATGGTVRNTEAFF. In DNA, the CDR3 is TGTGCCACCAGCAGAGTCCGGGCTACAGGGGGCACAGTTCGGAACACTGAAGCTTTCTTT.

This chain connects TRBV18 to TRBJ2-5; 14 nucleotides align to TRBD2. V trimming: 5 bases; J trimming: 0 bases; junction bases outside the gene matches: 5. The CDR3 extends over 17 amino acids. Germline-derived CDR1 and CDR2 are KGHSH and LQKENI. CDR3 sequence reads: CASSKRTSGGYQETQYF. DNA of the CDR3: TGTGCCAGCTCAAAAAGGACTAGCGGGGGGTACCAAGAGACCCAGTACTTC.

CDR3 DNA sequence: TGTGCCAGCGATTCGTTAGCGTTGAGCACAGATACGCAGTATTTT. It yields the protein CASDSLALSTDTQYF. V usage is TRBV2 and J usage is TRBJ2-3, with D perhaps matching TRBD2 (5 bases). Trimming took 8 bases from V and 0 from J, leaving 15 bases between them. There are 15 residues in the CDR3. The V gene's germline CDR1 is SNHLY and CDR2 FYNNEI.

The rearrangement uses TRBV10-1 and TRBJ2-7; 9 bases are a match to TRBD1. Losses at the gene ends were 4 bases for V and 9 bases for J; bases not matched to a gene: 16. CDR3 length equals 16 residues. Per germline, CDR1 WNHNN and CDR2 SYGVQD (reference sequence). The chain's CDR3 is CASSAAGTGSQQGQYF. CDR3 DNA sequence: TGCGCCAGCAGTGCAGCCGGGACAGGGTCTCAACAAGGGCAGTACTTC.